Listed here are 25 T cell receptor beta chains from one sample, sequenced in a study of blood T cell repertoires in COVID-19. Assay: immunoSEQ multiplex PCR; the TCRdb copy retains only in-frame clones and omits some. The sample records 100,000 to 150,000 clones, roughly 85% being singletons. Sequenced sample: peripheral blood. These receptor sequences come from a man older than 75 with active or convalescent COVID-19.

The chain joins TRBV6-5 to TRBJ1-5; D gene ambiguous. This CDR3 is built from 13 residues. Trimming left V 0 bases short and J 7 bases short, with 7 bases between. The germline CDR1 and CDR2 sequences are MNHEY and SVGAGI. The CDR3 loop reads CASSYSRKQPQHF. CDR3 nucleotides: TGTGCCAGCAGTTACTCGCGAAAGCAGCCCCAGCATTTT.

J is TRBJ1-3 and V is TRBV19, with 10 bases aligning to TRBD1. Germline-derived CDR1 and CDR2 are LNHDA and SQIVND (reference sequence). This CDR3 contains 15 residues. V shed 5 bases and J 8 bases; nucleotides not matched to a gene: 9. CDR3 in DNA: TGTGCCAGTAGTCCTAACCGGGACAGGGGACACACCATATATTTT. Protein: CASSPNRDRGHTIYF.

The J gene is TRBJ1-6, the V gene TRBV6-5; D is unresolved. This CDR3 is 13 amino acids long. Deletions cut 5 bases from V and 7 bases from J, with 9 bases between. CDR1 and CDR2 (germline): MNHEY, SVGAGI. The CDR3 bases are TGTGCCAGCAGTCCAGGCTCCAATTCACCCCTCCACTTT. Its protein product is CASSPGSNSPLHF.

The chain recombines TRBV3-1 (or the pseudogene TRBV3-2) with TRBJ2-6, with unresolved D. This CDR3 comprises 15 residues. Per germline, CDR1 LGHDT and CDR2 YNNKEL (reference sequence). Trimming cost V 4 bases and J 1 base, with 8 bases left between them. CDR3 coding DNA: TGTGCCAGCAGCCCGTCCTTTTCTGGGGCCAACGTCCTGACTTTC. It translates to CASSPSFSGANVLTF.

The V gene is TRBV15, the J gene TRBJ1-2; tentative D call: TRBD1 (5 bases). From germline, CDR1 is LNHNV and CDR2 YYDKDF (reference sequence). V shed 0 bases and J shed 3 bases, with 11 bases lying between them. This CDR3 is built from 15 residues. The CDR3 DNA follows: TGTGCCACCAGCAGAGAGAGCGGGGCAGACTATGGCTACACCTTC. Translated, it gives CATSRESGADYGYTF.

This clone was observed once. This chain joins TRBV29-1 and TRBJ2-7, with a weak D call TRBD1 (6 bases). CDR1 is SQVTM and CDR2 is ANQGSEA in the germline V gene. The CDR3 spans 13 residues. CDR3 sequence (DNA): TGCAGTGTGGTCCTGGACAGCAGTAATGAGCAGTACTTC. Translating it yields CSVVLDSSNEQYF.

The chain has TRBV7-2 and TRBJ1-1; D possibly corresponds to TRBD1 (5 bases). Trimming stripped 2 bases from V and 5 bases from J, with 15 bases between. CDR3 length equals 15 residues. Per germline, CDR1 SGHTA and CDR2 FQGNSA. The CDR3 region is CASSLLGAVSTEAFF. The CDR3 coding sequence is TGTGCCAGCAGCTTATTAGGGGCAGTGAGTACTGAAGCTTTCTTT.

The chain uses TRBV18 and TRBJ1-1; 9 bases match TRBD1. V shed 6 bases and J 2 bases; nucleotides not matched to a gene: 4. CDR1 and CDR2 (germline): KGHSH, LQKENI. The CDR3 runs to 14 residues. The CDR3 nucleotides are TGTGCCAGCTCCCCGACAGGGGGAAACACTGAAGCTTTCTTT. Its translation: CASSPTGGNTEAFF.

The V call is TRBV6-2 or TRBV6-3, the J call TRBJ2-4, with 8 bases aligning to TRBD1. Germline CDR1 reads MNHEY; CDR2 reads SVGEGT. With V trimmed by 0 bases and J by 3 bases, 4 bases remained unmatched. This CDR3 has 16 residues. The CDR3 region is CASSYSQGANKNIQYF. The CDR3 coding sequence is TGTGCCAGCAGTTACTCCCAGGGGGCCAACAAAAACATTCAGTACTTC.

The chain has TRBV2 and TRBJ2-7; 7 positions match TRBD2. This CDR3 contains 14 residues. The V and J ends lost 7 bases and 5 bases, in that order; junction bases with no gene match: 11. Germline V gives CDR1 SNHLY, CDR2 FYNNEI. CDR3 nucleotides: TGTGCCAGCAATCTGGGGGGGGTGAGGAACGAGCAGTACTTC. Amino acid sequence: CASNLGGVRNEQYF.

The rearrangement joins TRBV7-2 to TRBJ1-2; D perhaps matches TRBD1 (6 bases). Germline loops: CDR1 SGHTA, CDR2 FQGNSA. The V end lost 1 base, the J end lost 2 bases, and 20 bases lay between the germline ends. The CDR3 spans 18 residues. CDR3 nucleotide sequence: TGTGCCAGCAGCTTAGTTGGGGGCAGGGGCGCCCAAAACTATGGCTACACCTTC. Translating it yields CASSLVGGRGAQNYGYTF.

The V and J genes are TRBV11-1 and TRBJ2-3; tentatively, D is TRBD2 (6 bases). Trimming pared 6 bases from V and 7 bases from J, leaving 14 bases between. From germline, CDR1 is SGHAT and CDR2 FQDESV (reference sequence). This CDR3 is 13 amino acids long. As DNA, the CDR3 is TGTGCCAGCAGACCAGGGACTCGCAATACGCAGTATTTT. Residues: CASRPGTRNTQYF.

Concerning this clone itself: An end of the junction differs from the germline gene, which may be a read error. The V and J genes are TRBV30 and TRBJ1-4; D may be TRBD1 (5 bases). Germline CDR1 GTSNPN, CDR2 SVGIG (reference sequence). This CDR3 has 15 residues. CDR3: CAGRGGTATNEKLFF. The CDR3 region has the DNA TGTGCCGGGAGGGGAGGCACGGCAACTAATGAAAAACTGTTTTTT.

The chain is built from TRBV7-3 and TRBJ1-6; D gene ambiguous. The V gene lost 4 bases and the J gene lost 9 bases, with 10 bases spanning the gap. The CDR3 sequence is 13 residues long. Germline V gives CDR1 SGHTA, CDR2 FQGTGA. Written as DNA, the CDR3 is TGTGCCAGCAGCTACTATAATGGTTCACCCCTCCACTTT. This encodes CASSYYNGSPLHF.

This chain links TRBV7-7 with TRBJ2-1, with TRBD1 identical over 10 bases. CDR3 length equals 16 residues. CDR1 and CDR2 from the germline V gene are SSHAT and FNYEAQ (reference sequence). The trim removed 1 base at V and 2 bases at J, leaving 2 bases unmatched. This CDR3 is CASSLGGQGPYNEQFF. The CDR3 region has the DNA TGTGCCAGCAGCTTAGGGGGACAGGGGCCCTACAATGAGCAGTTCTTC.

Only one count was recorded for this clone. The chain uses TRBV7-6 and TRBJ2-1; possible D gene TRBD2, 7 bases. The V end was cut by 3 bases, the J end by 0 bases, with 15 bases between. Germline loops: CDR1 SGHVS, CDR2 FNYEAQ. The CDR3 runs 17 residues. The CDR3 protein is CASSFAVGGASYNEQFF. The DNA for the CDR3 is TGTGCCAGCAGCTTTGCGGTAGGGGGGGCCTCCTACAATGAGCAGTTCTTC.

Of note for this clone: The sample has other DNA sequences that encode this CDR3 too. V gene TRBV3-1 (or the pseudogene TRBV3-2) combines with J gene TRBJ2-5; 15 bases line up with TRBD2. V dropped 3 bases and J dropped 4; count of bases not matched to a gene: 3. Germline CDR1 is LGHDT and CDR2 is YNNKEL (reference sequence). The CDR3 totals 16 residues. The CDR3 DNA is TGTGCCAGCAGCCAGGGACTAGCGGGAGGAAGAGAGACCCAGTACTTC. Amino acid sequence: CASSQGLAGGRETQYF.

This chain uses TRBV6-6 with TRBJ1-2; 9 bases are shared with TRBD1. The V gene's germline CDR1 is MNHNY and CDR2 SVGAGI (reference sequence). This CDR3 spans 14 amino acids. The V segment lost 7 bases and the J segment 4 bases; nucleotides outside the gene matches: 7. As DNA, the CDR3 is TGTGCCAGCACCAAGTCACAGGGGGCCTATGGCTACACCTTC. This codes for CASTKSQGAYGYTF.

The chain recombines TRBV30 with TRBJ2-7; 9 nucleotides align to TRBD1. CDR1 and CDR2 from the germline V gene are GTSNPN and SVGIG (reference sequence). V dropped 7 bases and J dropped 3; count of bases not matched to a gene: 10. CDR3 length: 14 residues. CDR3 sequence reads: CAYSGQGIYYEQYF. In DNA form, the CDR3 reads TGTGCCTACTCAGGACAGGGGATTTACTACGAGCAGTACTTC.

The CDR3 region has the DNA TGTGCCATCAGTGAGCCCATAGGGGACAGGGCTTATGGCTACACCTTC. Amino acid sequence: CAISEPIGDRAYGYTF. The chain has TRBV10-3 and TRBJ1-2; 9 bases fit TRBD1. The CDR3 length is 16 residues. V gave up 2 bases and J gave up 5 bases; unmatched junction bases: 9. Germline-derived CDR1 and CDR2 are ENHRY and SYGVKD.

The chain uses TRBV6-2 or TRBV6-3 and TRBJ2-6, with D perhaps TRBD2 (6 bases). This CDR3 has 18 residues. The germline V and J ends were trimmed by 7 bases and 0 bases, with 19 bases remaining between them. CDR1 and CDR2 (germline): MNHEY, SVGEGT. The CDR3 DNA sequence: TGTGCCAGCACCCCCGAGGTGGGGAGGCTCTCTGGGGCCAACGTCCTGACTTTC. It specifies CASTPEVGRLSGANVLTF.

CDR3 nucleotides: TGTGCCAGTAGTATGAAACAGGGGGATCAGCCCCAGCATTTT. Encoded protein: CASSMKQGDQPQHF. The chain joins TRBV19 to TRBJ1-5; 8 bases are a match to TRBD1. The CDR3 has 14 amino acids. Per the germline V gene, CDR1 is LNHDA and CDR2 is SQIVND (reference sequence). The J segment lost 5 bases and the V segment lost 3 bases, leaving 3 bases of the junction unmatched.

The genes are TRBV19 and TRBJ2-1, with TRBD2 matching 13 bases. V trimming: 6 bases; J trimming: 11 bases; junction bases outside the gene matches: 7. Germline CDR1 reads LNHDA; CDR2 reads SQIVND (reference sequence). This CDR3 has 14 residues. In DNA form, the CDR3 reads TGTGCCAGTAGACAAGGGACTAGCGGGACCCAGCAGTTCTTC. Translated: CASRQGTSGTQQFF.

The chain joins TRBV18 to TRBJ2-7; 8 nucleotides agree with TRBD1. After removal of 3 bases from V and 5 bases from J, the junction contained 9 bases not matched to a gene. The germline gives CDR1 KGHSH, CDR2 LQKENI. The CDR3 is 15 amino acids. The CDR3 region is CASSPRDRLADEQYF. The CDR3 bases are TGTGCCAGCTCACCGAGGGACAGGCTGGCTGACGAGCAGTACTTC.

This rearrangement joins TRBV5-1 to TRBJ2-7; TRBD2 might be the D (6 bases). CDR1 and CDR2 (germline): SGHRS, YFSETQ. V shed 5 bases and J shed 7 bases, with 19 bases lying between them. The CDR3 consists of 14 residues. CDR3: CASSPTAGGNEQYF. The CDR3 DNA reads TGCGCCAGCAGTCCCACGGCCGGGGGTAATGAGCAGTACTTC. Complete variable domain (other parts from reference TRBV5-1 and TRBJ2-7): KAGVTQTPRYLIKTRGQQVTLSCSPISGHRSVSWYQQTPGQGLQFLFEYFSETQRNKGNFPGRFSGRQFSNSRSEMNVSTLELGDSALYLCASSPTAGGNEQYFGPGTRLTVT.